A single sample gave rise to the 27 T cell receptor beta chains below, sequenced in a study of cytomegalovirus exposure and HLA in healthy donors. 13 Jbeta primers and 60 Vbeta primers were used for the PCR. Produced via immunoSEQ multiplex PCR; TCRdb's table is partial and in-frame only. The sample lists roughly 97,000 clones; 70% to 75% were seen once. The sequencing sample was made of PBMCs. These receptors came from a man aged 35 to 55 in good health and CMV-seronegative.

CDR3 region: CSARRVEAFF. CDR3 in DNA: TGCAGTGCTAGACGGGTCGAAGCTTTCTTT. The V gene is TRBV20-1, the J gene TRBJ1-1; no firm D call. Trimming stripped 2 bases from V and 8 bases from J, with 6 bases between. Germline V gives CDR1 DFQATT, CDR2 SNEGSKA (reference sequence). The CDR3 is made up of 10 amino acids.

The V call is TRBV5-1, the J call TRBJ2-1; 11 bases are shared with TRBD2. Germline loops: CDR1 SGHRS, CDR2 YFSETQ. The J segment lost 8 bases and the V segment lost 5 bases, leaving 3 bases of the junction unmatched. The CDR3 covers 13 residues. The CDR3 spells CASRLAGGDEQFF. Written as DNA, the CDR3 is TGCGCCAGCAGATTAGCGGGGGGGGATGAGCAGTTCTTC.

The chain combines TRBV5-1 with TRBJ1-2; a weak D match, TRBD1 (5 bases). The CDR3 has 13 amino acids. Germline CDR1 and CDR2: SGHRS and YFSETQ. The V end was cut by 3 bases, the J end by 6 bases, with 12 bases between. CDR3 loop: CASSYGSGHGYTF. Written as DNA, the CDR3 is TGCGCCAGCAGCTATGGATCAGGGCATGGCTACACCTTC.

This chain joins TRBV6-1 and TRBJ2-7; 10 bases match TRBD2. CDR3 length: 15 amino acids. Germline trimming cut 4 bases from V and 6 bases from J; bases unmatched to any gene: 9. The germline CDR1 and CDR2 sequences are MNHNS and SASEGT. CDR3: CASSVLAGGPLEQYF. The CDR3 coding sequence is TGTGCCAGCAGTGTGTTAGCGGGGGGCCCTCTCGAGCAGTACTTC.

The chain has TRBV7-2 and TRBJ1-2; 9 nucleotides align to TRBD1. Germline assignment: CDR1 SGHTA and CDR2 FQGNSA. Trimming cost V 5 bases and J 4 bases; bases outside gene matches: 5. The CDR3 runs 14 residues. CDR3 DNA sequence: TGTGCCAGCAGCCCCGAGACAGGGGGCTATGGCTACACCTTC. This codes for CASSPETGGYGYTF.

The genes are TRBV5-4 and TRBJ2-5, with a possible D match to TRBD1 (6 bases). The CDR3 totals 15 residues. V was shortened by 6 bases and J by 5 bases, with 20 bases between the two germline ends. Germline V gene lookup returns CDR1 SGHNT and CDR2 YYREEE (reference sequence). The CDR3 coding sequence is TGTGCCAGCACCTATACAGGTTCTCAGGGGGAGACCCAGTACTTC. Its protein is CASTYTGSQGETQYF.

The chain is built from TRBV10-3 and TRBJ2-1; D is unclear. Germline CDR1 ENHRY, CDR2 SYGVKD. The CDR3 has 14 residues. The V end lost 10 bases, the J end lost 6 bases, and 19 bases lay between the germline ends. CDR3 sequence (DNA): TGTGCCACCTCGGGTAGTTTTTCGGGCAATGAGCAGTTCTTC. Amino acid sequence: CATSGSFSGNEQFF.

The chain carries TRBV5-1 and TRBJ2-2; unclear D gene. Per germline, CDR1 SGHRS and CDR2 YFSETQ. V was cut by 0 bases and J by 7 bases, with 7 bases left in between. The CDR3 has 13 amino acids. CDR3 residues: CASSLGGFGELFF. CDR3 DNA sequence: TGCGCCAGCAGCTTGGGAGGTTTCGGGGAGCTGTTTTTT.

This clone is a singleton in its sample. The J gene is TRBJ1-4, the V gene TRBV6-5; D not certain. There are 13 residues in the CDR3. The germline V gene encodes CDR1 MNHEY and CDR2 SVGAGI. V gave up 3 bases and J gave up 5 bases, with 7 bases separating them. The CDR3 nucleotides read TGTGCCAGCAGTTATCTCGTGAATGAAAAACTGTTTTTT. The encoded protein is CASSYLVNEKLFF.

The chain joins TRBV2 to TRBJ2-1; 10 positions agree with TRBD1. The trim removed 6 bases at V and 1 base at J, leaving 9 bases unmatched. The CDR3 loop spans 17 amino acids. The germline V gene has CDR1 SNHLY and CDR2 FYNNEI. CDR3: CASRGTGTGESYNEQFF. The CDR3 DNA follows: TGTGCCAGCAGAGGAACCGGGACAGGGGAGTCCTACAATGAGCAGTTCTTC.

The chain couples TRBV7-6 to TRBJ2-7; tentatively, D is TRBD1 (6 bases). This CDR3 region has 14 residues. The germline V gene encodes CDR1 SGHVS and CDR2 FNYEAQ. V was shortened by 2 bases and J by 5 bases, with 13 bases between the two germline ends. As DNA, the CDR3 is TGTGCCAGCAGCTTATACACCGGACAGAACGAGCAGTACTTC. It is translated as CASSLYTGQNEQYF.

The V and J genes are TRBV28 and TRBJ2-2, with D unresolved. This CDR3 spans 16 amino acids. The germline CDR1 and CDR2 sequences are MDHEN and SYDVKM. Trimming cost V 5 bases and J 4 bases, with 17 bases left between them. The chain's CDR3 is CASSPRGFRVTGELFF. The DNA for the CDR3 is TGTGCCAGCAGTCCCCGAGGCTTTCGGGTCACCGGGGAGCTGTTTTTT.

The chain links TRBV28 to TRBJ1-1, with TRBD1 as a possible D gene (6 bases). There are 18 residues in the CDR3. V gave up 5 bases and J gave up 0 bases, with 22 bases separating them. Germline V gene data show CDR1 as MDHEN and CDR2 as SYDVKM. CDR3 sequence reads: CASSPPGGGPFLNTEAFF. The CDR3 DNA reads as TGTGCCAGCAGTCCCCCGGGGGGGGGCCCCTTTTTGAACACTGAAGCTTTCTTT. The complete variable domain, with remaining parts taken from reference TRBV28 and TRBJ1-1, reads DVKVTQSSRYLVKRTGEKVFLECVQDMDHENMFWYRQDPGLGLRLIYFSYDVKMKEKGDIPEGYSVSREKKERFSLILESASTNQTSMYLCASSPPGGGPFLNTEAFFGQGTRLTVV.

J is TRBJ2-4 and V is TRBV2, with 8 bases identical to TRBD2. V lost 5 bases and J lost 5; bases outside the gene matches: 5. Per the germline V gene, CDR1 is SNHLY and CDR2 is FYNNEI. This CDR3 spans 14 amino acids. CDR3 bases: TGTGCCAGCAGTCTACAAGCGGGGGAAAACATTCAGTACTTC. Its protein is CASSLQAGENIQYF.

This clone was seen a handful of times. The J gene is TRBJ1-4, the V gene TRBV4-1, with D maybe TRBD1 (6 bases). The CDR3 length is 17 residues. V was trimmed by 1 base and J by 6 bases, leaving 18 bases between them. The germline gives CDR1 MGHRA, CDR2 YSYEKL. As DNA, the CDR3 is TGCGCCAGCAGCCAAGGGGACACACCGAATGCCTATGAAAAACTGTTTTTT. Translating it yields CASSQGDTPNAYEKLFF.

This chain connects TRBV4-3 to TRBJ2-7, with D perhaps matching TRBD1 (6 bases). The CDR3 covers 16 residues. The V gene's germline CDR1 is LGHNA and CDR2 YSLEER. The V and J ends lost 3 bases and 3 bases respectively, with 18 bases between them. The CDR3 DNA reads as TGCGCCAGCAGCCACACCCCGGGACACACTCTCTACGAGCAGTACTTC. Translating it yields CASSHTPGHTLYEQYF.

The chain is built from TRBV5-1 and TRBJ2-7; 7 bases are a match to TRBD1. CDR3 size: 15 residues. Germline CDR1 is SGHRS and CDR2 is YFSETQ. J was trimmed by 6 bases and V by 0 bases; bases with no gene match: 9. CDR3 sequence (DNA): TGCGCCAGCAGCTTGGAGGCAGGGGGAATGGGCGAGCAGTACTTC. It yields the protein CASSLEAGGMGEQYF.

The chain is built from TRBV6-5 and TRBJ2-5, with D tentatively TRBD1 (5 bases). This CDR3 region has 12 residues. V lost 7 bases and J lost 3, with 9 bases in between. The V gene's germline CDR1 is MNHEY and CDR2 SVGAGI. CDR3 sequence (DNA): TGTGCCAGCACAGGGAACGAAGAGACCCAGTACTTC. Residues: CASTGNEETQYF.

V and J are TRBV30 and TRBJ2-3; D is possibly TRBD1 (5 bases). The CDR3 consists of 15 residues. The V end lost 0 bases, the J end lost 0 bases, and 10 bases lay between the germline ends. Germline V lookup: CDR1 GTSNPN, CDR2 SVGIG (reference sequence). The CDR3 region is CAWSVGALSTDTQYF. CDR3 DNA: TGTGCCTGGAGTGTAGGGGCCCTAAGCACAGATACGCAGTATTTT. The whole variable domain, remainder taken from reference TRBV30 and TRBJ2-3, is SQTIHQWPATLVQPVGSPLSLECTVEGTSNPNLYWYRQAAGRGLQLLFYSVGIGQISSEVPQNLSASRPQDRQFILSSKKLLLSDSGFYLCAWSVGALSTDTQYFGPGTRLTVL.

On this clone: The conserved final phenylalanine or tryptophan is absent from the CDR3, which likely points to a read error. This chain connects TRBV29-1 to TRBJ2-3; D is unresolved. With 6 bases removed from V and 6 bases from J, the gap between germline ends came to 4 bases. Per germline, CDR1 SQVTM and CDR2 ANQGSEA. There are 9 residues in the CDR3. The CDR3 nucleotides read TGCAGCGTGGAGGATACGCAGTATGTT. Translation gives CSVEDTQYV.

The chain links TRBV30 to TRBJ2-5; 9 positions match TRBD1. Germline loops: CDR1 GTSNPN, CDR2 SVGIG (reference sequence). The CDR3 spans 14 residues. Here the CDR3 DNA reads TGTGCTATCACCCCCGGACAGGGGCGGGAGACCCAGTACTTC. This encodes CAITPGQGRETQYF.

Only one count was recorded for this clone. This sequence joins TRBV19 and TRBJ1-2, with TRBD1 identical over 8 bases. V was clipped by 7 bases and J by 3 bases; unmatched bases: 7. The CDR3 is 14 residues long. The V gene's germline CDR1 is LNHDA and CDR2 SQIVND (reference sequence). The CDR3 spells CASTKTGEDYGYTF. The CDR3 DNA sequence: TGTGCCAGTACCAAGACAGGGGAGGACTATGGCTACACCTTC.

This clone was seen only a few times. V usage is TRBV25-1 and J usage is TRBJ1-3; D is unclear. The CDR3 has 14 amino acids. The V end was cut by 6 bases, the J end by 0 bases, with 9 bases between. In germline, CDR1 is MGHDK, CDR2 SYGVNS. CDR3 sequence: CASSFSSSGNTIYF. As DNA, the CDR3 is TGTGCCAGCAGCTTTTCGAGCTCTGGAAACACCATATATTTT.

This clone has just one count. The chain employs TRBV18 and TRBJ2-7; 9 nucleotides match TRBD1. The CDR3 sequence is 17 residues long. V lost 0 bases and J lost 2; bases outside the gene matches: 8. Germline loops: CDR1 KGHSH, CDR2 LQKENI. The CDR3 here is CASSPPRNRGRAYEQYF. As DNA, the CDR3 is TGTGCCAGCTCACCACCACGTAACAGGGGGCGCGCCTACGAGCAGTACTTC.

V is TRBV6-1 and J is TRBJ2-3; D is undetermined. V was clipped by 4 bases and J by 0 bases, with 11 bases between them. Germline V lookup: CDR1 MNHNS, CDR2 SASEGT. The CDR3 sequence is 15 residues long. CDR3 in amino acids: CASSVLFPSTDTQYF. Here the CDR3 DNA reads TGTGCCAGCAGTGTACTGTTTCCTAGCACAGATACGCAGTATTTT.

This clone showed up just a few times. The chain carries TRBV30 and TRBJ1-1; 10 nucleotides agree with TRBD1. Trimming took 8 bases from V and 3 from J; bases not matched to a gene: 6. The CDR3 spans 13 residues. CDR1 and CDR2 from the germline V gene are GTSNPN and SVGIG (reference sequence). The CDR3 DNA reads as TGTGCCGGCTCCGGGACAGGGGACACTGAAGCTTTCTTT. Amino acids: CAGSGTGDTEAFF.

This rearrangement joins TRBV19 to TRBJ2-7; 7 positions agree with TRBD1. The CDR3 sequence is 15 residues long. The J segment lost 0 bases and the V segment lost 5 bases, leaving 7 bases of the junction unmatched. The germline CDR1 and CDR2 sequences are LNHDA and SQIVND (reference sequence). CDR3 nucleotides: TGTGCCAGTAGTGACCGGGACAGATCCTCCTACGAGCAGTACTTC. It translates to CASSDRDRSSYEQYF.